The present T cell receptor beta chain was sequenced within a study of shared clonotypes between healthy human individuals. Profiled with immunoSEQ multiplex PCR; TCRdb holds only in-frame clones, not every one. The sample yields 2.5 million or so clones, more than 80% seen once. The receptor was isolated from a man aged 18 to 35 in good health. Sequences were obtained from naive CD4+ T cells sorted from blood. Subset defined: CD45RA+ positively selected.

The CDR3, as DNA: TGTGCCAGCACCAGGACAGGCAATTCACCCCTCCACTTT. Its translation is CASTRTGNSPLHF. The V call is TRBV6-6, the J call TRBJ1-6; TRBD1 agrees at 7 bases. Germline trimming cut 7 bases from V and 7 bases from J; bases unmatched to any gene: 4. From germline, CDR1 is MNHNY and CDR2 SVGAGI (reference sequence). The CDR3 totals 13 residues.